Sequencing of this T cell receptor (beta chain) was carried out in a study of cytomegalovirus exposure and HLA in healthy donors. About the study: There were 65 million to 85 million unique TCRs (from HLA-typed donors) in an early data release.

General observations from the study: A prior analysis recorded that most TCR beta V segments were productive about 87% or about 30% of the time. The authors assumed roughly uniform sequencing depth across donors for presence/absence analyses. Later analysis showed most CMV-associated TCR beta chains appearing HLA-restricted.

PCR primers comprised 60 Vbeta and 13 Jbeta primers. Some clones are missing from TCRdb's copy, which holds only in-frame ones; the method was immunoSEQ multiplex PCR. The sample gives around 110,000 clones, more than 70% of which show up once; 2% to 3% is in the top ten. CDR1 LNHDA and CDR2 SQIVND come from the germline V gene (reference sequence). This CDR3 has 13 amino acids. Deletions cut 7 bases from V and 5 bases from J, with 13 bases between. This clone occurred once. Antigen: not known. The chain combines TRBV19 with TRBJ2-3, with D possibly TRBD2 on 6 matching bases. The receptor was isolated from a young man in good health and CMV-seronegative. Material: PBMCs. The CDR3 protein is CASTDGGRDTQYF. CDR3 DNA: TGTGCCAGTACCGACGGGGGTAGAGATACGCAGTATTTT.